These 3 T cell receptor beta chains came from one sample sequenced in a study of cytomegalovirus exposure and HLA in healthy donors. Vbeta (60) and Jbeta (13) primers were used in the PCR. The method was immunoSEQ multiplex PCR; TCRdb's version includes in-frame clones alone and lacks a portion of them. The sample shows about 89,000 clones, around 85% of them seen only once. Sequencing was carried out using PBMCs. Every receptor here comes from a man aged 40-55 years in good health and CMV-seropositive.

The chain joins TRBV7-6 to TRBJ2-5; TRBD1 is a possible D gene (6 bases). This CDR3 comprises 14 residues. With 7 bases removed from V and 4 bases from J, the gap between germline ends came to 16 bases. The germline V gene encodes CDR1 SGHVS and CDR2 FNYEAQ. In DNA, the CDR3 is TGTGCCAGCACCCCGGGACATAGATTAGAGACCCAGTACTTC. This translates into CASTPGHRLETQYF.

Of note for this clone: This CDR3 is also generated by other DNA sequences in the sample. V gene TRBV18 combines with J gene TRBJ1-2; a weak D match, TRBD1 (5 bases). Germline CDR1 KGHSH, CDR2 LQKENI. The CDR3 is made up of 13 amino acids. V lost 2 bases and J 1 base, leaving 5 bases between the germline ends. The CDR3 reads CASSPDSNYGYTF. In nucleotides, the CDR3 is TGTGCCAGCTCACCAGACAGTAACTATGGCTACACCTTC. Filled out from reference TRBV18 and TRBJ1-2, the complete variable domain reads NAGVMQNPRHLVRRRGQEARLRCSPMKGHSHVYWYRQLPEEGLKFMVYLQKENIIDESGMPKERFSAEFPKEGPSILRIQQVVRGDSAAYFCASSPDSNYGYTFGSGTRLTVV.

This clone occurred once. The rearrangement joins TRBV5-4 to TRBJ2-5; 12 bases are a match to TRBD2. J gave up 5 bases and V 0 bases, and 8 bases lay outside the gene matches. CDR1 and CDR2 (germline): SGHNT, YYREEE (reference sequence). The CDR3 runs 17 residues. This CDR3 reads CASSLERTSGVGETQYF. The CDR3 DNA reads as TGTGCCAGCAGCTTGGAGAGGACTAGCGGGGTGGGGGAGACCCAGTACTTC.